This note documents a single T cell receptor (beta chain) sequence. Sequencing was performed with immunoSEQ multiplex PCR; in TCRdb, only in-frame clones are kept and a portion is missing. The table records 300,000 to 350,000 clones, around 90% of them present only once. This specimen comes from a study of blood T cell repertoires in COVID-19. This CDR3 comprises 16 residues. The J segment lost 4 bases and the V segment lost 1 base, leaving 8 bases of the junction unmatched. From germline, CDR1 is SGHVS and CDR2 FNYEAQ. The clonotype originates from a woman between 18 and 30 years old with acute COVID-19. The genes are TRBV7-6 and TRBJ2-3, with 7 bases that match TRBD1. The material sequenced was PBMCs or T cells enriched from blood (not recorded which). This chain's CDR3 is CASSLEGRGNADTQYF. The CDR3 DNA follows: TGTGCCAGCAGCTTAGAGGGCAGGGGGAATGCAGATACGCAGTATTTT.